A single sample is the source of the 18 T cell receptor beta chains below, sequenced in a study of response to subunit inactivated influenza vaccine. TCRdb re-analysed the RT-PCR reads in MiXCR, keeping a single row per CDR3 protein. The sample records about 780,000 distinct CDR3 sequences, around a sixth being singletons. The sequenced sample was PBMCs from blood, obtained approximately 5 days after vaccination. All receptors derive from a man in his fifties who received an inactivated influenza vaccine.

This clonotype has a handful of counts. The chain combines TRBV20-1 with TRBJ1-1; D gene unclear. This CDR3 region has 12 residues. V shed 2 bases and J shed 6 bases, with 10 bases lying between them. CDR1 and CDR2 from the germline V gene are DFQATT and SNEGSKA (reference sequence). The CDR3 protein is CSARRDISEAFF. CDR3 coding DNA: TGCAGTGCTAGACGAGACATCTCTGAAGCTTTCTTT.

The rearrangement joins TRBV24-1 to TRBJ2-7; D ambiguous. The V end lost 2 bases, the J end lost 0 bases, and 10 bases lay between the germline ends. The CDR3 is 15 amino acids. The germline CDR1 and CDR2 sequences are KGHDR and SFDVKD. The CDR3 DNA is TGTGCCACCAGTGATTCTGGCCGGAACTCCTACGAGCAGTACTTC. Translating it yields CATSDSGRNSYEQYF.

This clonotype was counted a few times. CDR3 in DNA: TGTGCCAGCAGCTTAGGGACACTCTACGAAGAGACCCAGTACTTC. Translated, it gives CASSLGTLYEETQYF. The chain uses TRBV7-2 and TRBJ2-5; possibly TRBD1 for D (5 bases). In germline, CDR1 is SGHTA, CDR2 FQGNSA. Trimming took off 1 base at V and 3 bases at J, with 12 bases between the two ends. The CDR3 has 15 amino acids.

This clonotype has at least ten counts. The chain has TRBV12-3 or TRBV12-4 and TRBJ2-5, with TRBD1 as a possible D gene (6 bases). The CDR3 is 14 residues long. Deletions cut 5 bases from V and 2 bases from J, with 12 bases between. The CDR3 DNA follows: TGTGCCAGCAGTCCCATGGACAGACAAGAGACCCAGTACTTC. This gives the protein CASSPMDRQETQYF.

CDR3 nucleotide sequence: TGCGCCAGCAGCTTAGGACAGGGAAGTCAAGAGACCCAGTACTTC. Translating it yields CASSLGQGSQETQYF. The genes are TRBV5-1 and TRBJ2-5, with 8 nucleotides matching TRBD1. After removal of 2 bases from V and 2 bases from J, the junction contained 5 bases not matched to a gene. CDR1 and CDR2 (germline): SGHRS, YFSETQ. This CDR3 region has 15 residues.

V is TRBV5-1 and J is TRBJ2-7; the match to TRBD2 covers 12 bases. J was trimmed by 1 base and V by 3 bases; bases with no gene match: 5. Germline CDR1 and CDR2: SGHRS and YFSETQ. There are 16 residues in the CDR3. CDR3 region: CASSSQTSGSSYEQYF. The CDR3 nucleotides are TGCGCCAGCAGCTCCCAGACTAGCGGGAGTTCCTACGAGCAGTACTTC.

The CDR3 sequence is CASSGWRGETQYF. The DNA of the CDR3 is TGTGCCAGCAGTGGTTGGAGGGGAGAGACCCAGTACTTC. J is TRBJ2-5 and V is TRBV6-1, with D maybe TRBD2 (6 bases). Trimming left V 4 bases short and J 4 bases short, with 10 bases between. CDR1 and CDR2 from the germline V gene are MNHNS and SASEGT. This CDR3 comprises 13 residues.

This chain links TRBV29-1 with TRBJ2-7; D is uncertain. This CDR3 is 12 amino acids long. The germline V and J ends were trimmed by 7 bases and 0 bases, with 10 bases remaining between them. Germline CDR1 SQVTM, CDR2 ANQGSEA. The DNA of the CDR3 is TGCAGCGCCGGAATGGGCTCCTACGAGCAGTACTTC. This gives the protein CSAGMGSYEQYF.

This clonotype was seen more than once but under ten times. The chain employs TRBV20-1 and TRBJ2-1, with 10 bases identical to TRBD2. CDR1 is DFQATT and CDR2 is SNEGSKA in the germline V gene (reference sequence). This CDR3 is built from 14 residues. Trimming took 1 base from V and 8 from J; bases not matched to a gene: 5. DNA of the CDR3: TGCAGTGCTAGAGCTAGCGGGAGATTCGATGAGCAGTTCTTC. As protein: CSARASGRFDEQFF.

At least ten counts were recorded for this clonotype. The chain combines TRBV7-2 with TRBJ2-1; 9 bases are shared with TRBD1. The CDR3 consists of 15 residues. The V and J ends lost 5 bases and 4 bases, in that order; junction bases with no gene match: 6. The V gene's germline CDR1 is SGHTA and CDR2 FQGNSA. The CDR3 DNA follows: TGTGCCAGCAGCCCCGGGACAGGGCTATACAATGAGCAGTTCTTC. It specifies CASSPGTGLYNEQFF.

The CDR3 coding sequence is TGTGCCAGCAGCGCAAGACTAGCGGGAGGCAATGAGCAGTTCTTC. Its translation is CASSARLAGGNEQFF. The rearrangement joins TRBV9 to TRBJ2-1, with 13 positions matching TRBD2. The CDR3 totals 15 residues. The ends lost 3 bases at V and 6 bases at J; junction bases unmatched: 3. CDR1 and CDR2 (germline): SGDLS, YYNGEE.

This chain uses TRBV6-2 or TRBV6-3 with TRBJ2-7, with 7 bases aligning to TRBD1. Trimming took 3 bases from V and 6 from J; bases not matched to a gene: 11. The CDR3 length is 15 residues. Germline-derived CDR1 and CDR2 are MNHEY and SVGEGT. The chain's CDR3 is CASSYRTGGSGEQYF. CDR3 in DNA: TGTGCCAGCAGTTATCGGACAGGAGGTTCCGGCGAGCAGTACTTC.

This clonotype was observed many times. The gene calls are TRBV7-9 and TRBJ2-1, with D perhaps TRBD2 (6 bases). This CDR3 has 14 amino acids. Trimming took off 1 base at V and 10 bases at J, with 14 bases between the two ends. From germline, CDR1 is SEHNR and CDR2 FQNEAQ (reference sequence). The CDR3: CASSLVLFGGEQFF. The DNA for the CDR3 is TGTGCCAGCAGCTTAGTTCTCTTCGGGGGAGAGCAGTTCTTC.

V usage is TRBV29-1 and J usage is TRBJ2-1; perhaps TRBD2 as D (6 bases). Germline V gene lookup returns CDR1 SQVTM and CDR2 ANQGSEA. Trimming stripped 4 bases from V and 5 bases from J, with 15 bases between. The CDR3 length is 14 residues. CDR3 sequence reads: CSVGRRVVDNEQFF. CDR3 bases: TGCAGCGTTGGGCGGAGGGTCGTCGACAATGAGCAGTTCTTC.

The chain couples TRBV3-1 to TRBJ2-7; a possible D gene is TRBD2 (7 bases). The CDR3 spans 13 residues. The V and J ends lost 6 bases and 2 bases respectively, with 11 bases between them. Germline values: CDR1 LGHDT, CDR2 YNNKEL (reference sequence). The CDR3 sequence: CASRGGATYEQYF. CDR3 in DNA: TGTGCCAGCAGGGGGGGGGCAACCTACGAGCAGTACTTC.

This clonotype has just a few counts. This rearrangement joins TRBV13 to TRBJ1-5, with a possible D match to TRBD1 (5 bases). There are 15 residues in the CDR3. Per the germline V gene, CDR1 is PRHDT and CDR2 is FYEKMQ (reference sequence). V lost 0 bases to trimming and J lost 7 bases, with 13 bases between them. CDR3 sequence: CASSLGRGRAQPQHF. CDR3 coding DNA: TGTGCCAGCAGCTTAGGCCGAGGCAGGGCCCAGCCCCAGCATTTT.

Only a few counts were recorded for this clonotype. The genes are TRBV28 and TRBJ2-1, with 9 nucleotides matching TRBD1. The length of the CDR3 is 15 residues. Germline V gives CDR1 MDHEN, CDR2 SYDVKM. Trimming took 5 bases from V and 10 from J; bases not matched to a gene: 12. The CDR3 reads CASSGAGTGSWEQFF. CDR3 in DNA: TGTGCCAGCAGTGGGGCCGGGACAGGGTCGTGGGAGCAGTTCTTC.

This clonotype was detected a few times. The CDR3 reads CASSQDRGGPSNEQFF. In nucleotides, the CDR3 is TGCGCCAGCAGCCAAGATAGGGGGGGGCCCTCCAATGAGCAGTTCTTC. J is TRBJ2-1 and V is TRBV4-3, with D possibly matching TRBD2 (7 bases). The length of the CDR3 is 16 residues. The germline CDR1 and CDR2 sequences are LGHNA and YSLEER. Trimming removed 0 bases from V and 6 bases from J, with 15 bases in between.